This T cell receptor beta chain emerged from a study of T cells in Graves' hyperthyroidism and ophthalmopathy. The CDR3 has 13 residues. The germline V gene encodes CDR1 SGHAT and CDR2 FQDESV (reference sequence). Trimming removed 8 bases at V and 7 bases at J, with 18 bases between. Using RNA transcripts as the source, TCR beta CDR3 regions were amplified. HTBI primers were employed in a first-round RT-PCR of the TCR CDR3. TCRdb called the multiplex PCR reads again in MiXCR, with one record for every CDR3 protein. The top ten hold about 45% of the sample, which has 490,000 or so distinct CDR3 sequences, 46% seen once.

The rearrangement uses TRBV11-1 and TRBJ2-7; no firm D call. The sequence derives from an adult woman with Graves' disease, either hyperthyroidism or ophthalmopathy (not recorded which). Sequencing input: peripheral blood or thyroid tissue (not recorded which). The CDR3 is CASGQASYNEQYF. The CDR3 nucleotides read TGTGCCAGCGGGCAAGCCTCCTACAATGAGCAGTACTTC. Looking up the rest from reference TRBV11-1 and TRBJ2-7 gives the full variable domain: EAEVAQSPRYKITEKSQAVAFWCDPISGHATLYWYRQILGQGPELLVQFQDESVVDDSQLPKDRFSAERLKGVDSTLKIQPAELGDSAMYLCASGQASYNEQYFGPGTRLTVT.